The 10 T cell receptor beta chains in this list originate from one sample, sequenced in a study of read filtering for tumor transcriptome and immune sequencing. From roughly 390 ng of RNA, a library with molecular barcoded alpha/delta and beta/gamma adaptors was made. TCRdb fed the reads into MiXCR, producing one record per CDR3 protein. The data contain 120,000 or so distinct CDR3 sequences, under 15% of them singletons. The sequenced sample was a population of CD138-negative cells sorted from bone marrow. Receptors originate from a donor over 35 with multiple myeloma.

Notes on this clonotype: This may come from a read error, since a much larger clone is one base off. The genes are TRBV12-3 or TRBV12-4 and TRBJ1-1; weak D call: TRBD1 (5 bases). The CDR3 sequence is 13 residues long. The CDR3 is CASSLQGVTEALF. CDR3 sequence (DNA): TGTGCCAGCAGTTTGCAGGGAGTTACTGAAGCTCTCTTT.

This clonotype was counted ten times or more. The rearrangement joins TRBV6-1 to TRBJ2-7; D not resolved. This CDR3 comprises 10 residues. Germline V lookup: CDR1 MNHNS, CDR2 SASEGT. V dropped 8 bases and J dropped 3 bases, with 5 bases sitting between them. CDR3 sequence (DNA): TGTGCCAGCGCCCACTACGAGCAGTACTTC. It specifies CASAHYEQYF.

This clonotype was detected many times. This chain connects TRBV28 to TRBJ1-4, with D maybe TRBD1 (5 bases). V was shortened by 3 bases and J by 10 bases, with 15 bases between the two germline ends. Germline V lookup: CDR1 MDHEN, CDR2 SYDVKM. This CDR3 is 14 amino acids long. The CDR3 here is CASSFPGPHGKLFF. The CDR3 nucleotides are TGTGCCAGCAGTTTTCCGGGGCCCCATGGAAAACTGTTTTTT. Full variable domain (outside the CDR3, taken from reference TRBV28 and TRBJ1-4): DVKVTQSSRYLVKRTGEKVFLECVQDMDHENMFWYRQDPGLGLRLIYFSYDVKMKEKGDIPEGYSVSREKKERFSLILESASTNQTSMYLCASSFPGPHGKLFFGSGTQLSVL.

This clonotype occurred a few times. The rearrangement links TRBV29-1 to TRBJ1-1, with TRBD1 as a possible D gene (6 bases). The germline V and J ends were trimmed by 6 bases and 1 base, with 9 bases remaining between them. This CDR3 contains 12 residues. CDR1 is SQVTM and CDR2 is ANQGSEA in the germline V gene. As DNA, the CDR3 is TGCAGCGTGACGACAGGGAACACTGAAGCTTTCTTT. Its protein is CSVTTGNTEAFF.

At least ten counts were recorded for this clonotype. V is TRBV10-3 and J is TRBJ1-2; TRBD1 matches 9 bases. This CDR3 comprises 18 residues. From germline, CDR1 is ENHRY and CDR2 SYGVKD. Trimming cost V 5 bases and J 1 base; bases outside gene matches: 14. The CDR3 DNA sequence: TGTGCCATCAGTACAGCCGGGACAGGGCCGAACATTAACTATGGCTACACCTTC. It codes for CAISTAGTGPNINYGYTF.

This clonotype appeared many times. The gene calls are TRBV27 and TRBJ1-5; D ambiguous. The length of the CDR3 is 15 residues. Trimming pared 3 bases from V and 0 bases from J, leaving 9 bases between. Germline lookup yields CDR1 MNHEY and CDR2 SMNVEV (reference sequence). The CDR3 sequence: CASSFRINSNQPQHF. DNA for the CDR3: TGTGCCAGCAGTTTTAGAATCAATAGCAATCAGCCCCAGCATTTT.

The table lists this clonotype with a few counts. The chain joins TRBV7-3 to TRBJ2-3; no firm D call. CDR3 length: 13 amino acids. With 5 bases removed from V and 5 bases from J, the gap between germline ends came to 11 bases. CDR1 is SGHTA, CDR2 FQGTGA, per germline. The CDR3 region has the DNA TGTGCCAGCAGCCCCGATCCTAGAGATACGCAGTATTTT. Amino acid sequence: CASSPDPRDTQYF. The full variable domain, in which reference TRBV7-3 and TRBJ2-3 provide the parts outside the CDR3, is GAGVSQTPSNKVTEKGKYVELRCDPISGHTALYWYRQSLGQGPEFLIYFQGTGAADDSGLPNDRFFAVRPEGSVSTLKIQRTERGDSAVYLCASSPDPRDTQYFGPGTRLTVL.

This clonotype occurred many times. The rearrangement links TRBV7-9 to TRBJ2-5; D call uncertain. The CDR3 has 12 amino acids. Trimming shortened V by 2 bases and J by 2 bases, and 3 bases separated the two germline ends. Germline CDR1 SEHNR, CDR2 FQNEAQ (reference sequence). The CDR3 is CASSLPQETQYF. The CDR3 DNA reads as TGTGCCAGCAGCTTACCACAAGAGACCCAGTACTTC.

The chain links TRBV19 to TRBJ2-2; D gene ambiguous. The ends were cut back, 4 bases at V and 0 bases at J, with 9 bases in the middle. The V gene's germline CDR1 is LNHDA and CDR2 SQIVND (reference sequence). The CDR3 is 15 amino acids. The CDR3 coding sequence is TGTGCCAGTAGTACTTCAAGCGCGAACACCGGGGAGCTGTTTTTT. Residues: CASSTSSANTGELFF.

This clonotype was picked up many times. The gene calls are TRBV14 and TRBJ1-4; D possibly corresponds to TRBD1 (5 bases). The CDR3 sequence is 15 residues long. Trimming stripped 2 bases from V and 0 bases from J, with 7 bases between. Germline loops: CDR1 SGHDN, CDR2 FVKESK. For the CDR3, the DNA is TGTGCCAGCAGCCAATGGGGGTCAACTAATGAAAAACTGTTTTTT. It specifies CASSQWGSTNEKLFF.